A selection of T cell receptor beta chains follows, all from one sample in a study of monozygotic twins with cystic fibrosis. Clones were sequenced by immunoSEQ multiplex PCR, and TCRdb holds only the in-frame ones, with some missing. Of under 25,000 clones in the sample, about 97% are singletons; the top ten hold approximately 2%. The specimen was blood. All receptors derive from a woman in her thirties with cystic fibrosis. CDR3s include the opening cysteine and the closing phenylalanine or tryptophan. The order of the fields is D gene, J gene, V gene, clone size, CDR3 DNA, CDR3 protein. D genes are given only for firm matches. Clone size is stated in some rows and not others, as once, few, many or a class when expanded.

NA TRBJ2-7 TRBV7-2 NA TGTGCCAGCAGCTTAAGGGAGGACTTCTACGAGCAGTACTTC CASSLREDFYEQYF
NA TRBJ2-1 TRBV2 NA TGTGCGAGCCTAGGAGGGTCCATTAGTGGCAATGAGCAGTTCTTC CASLGGSISGNEQFF
TRBD2 TRBJ2-3 TRBV12-5 NA TGTGCTAGTGGTCCCCCCCGGGGGGGCACAGATACGCAGTATTTT CASGPPRGGTDTQYF
TRBD1 TRBJ1-6 TRBV5-1 NA TGCGCCAGCTCAAGTGGGGACAGCGGTAATTCACCCCTCCACTTT CASSSGDSGNSPLHF
NA TRBJ1-6 TRBV6-4 once TGTGCCAGCAGTAGGACCGAAGGGGATAATTCACCCCTCCACTTT CASSRTEGDNSPLHF
NA TRBJ1-5 TRBV6-5 NA TGTGCCAGCAGACAGGGTAGACTCAGCAATCAGCCCCAGCATTTT CASRQGRLSNQPQHF
NA TRBJ1-5 TRBV19 NA TGTGCCAGTAGTAGGGTGAGGGTCGGCAATCAGCCCCAGCATTTT CASSRVRVGNQPQHF
NA TRBJ2-3 TRBV14 NA TGTGCCAGCAGCCAAGTTCCGACGGACTACACAGATACGCAGTATTTT CASSQVPTDYTDTQYF
NA TRBJ1-2 TRBV19 NA TGTGCCAGTAGTATTGGTAGAGCGCAGGAGGACCCCGATGCTGGCACCTTC CASSIGRAQEDPDAGTF
NA TRBJ2-2 TRBV5-4 NA TGTGCCAGCAGCTTGGATCTGAAGGGGACCGGGGAGCTGTTTTTT CASSLDLKGTGELFF
TRBD1 TRBJ1-5 TRBV19 once TGTGCCAGTACCGGGGACAGGGGGCTATATCAGCCCCAGCATTTT CASTGDRGLYQPQHF
NA TRBJ2-7 TRBV12-5 NA TGTGCTAGCGGCAGCGAAGGGCGAGAGCAGTACTTC CASGSEGREQYF
TRBD1 TRBJ2-7 TRBV6-5 NA TGTGCCAGCAGCCACCGGGGACAGGGAGCGGGTGAGCAGTACTTC CASSHRGQGAGEQYF
NA TRBJ2-3 TRBV28 few TGTGCCAGCAGTTTATTTGGTCTAGGCTCTAGCACAGATACGCAGTATTTT CASSLFGLGSSTDTQYF
TRBD1 TRBJ1-6 TRBV5-6 once TGTGCCAGCAGCTCTCCCGACAGGGGGAATTCACCCCTCCACTTT CASSSPDRGNSPLHF
NA TRBJ2-3 TRBV5-4 once TGTGCCAGCAGCTCCGGGACGGGCAACACAGATACGCAGTATTTT CASSSGTGNTDTQYF
TRBD1 TRBJ1-1 TRBV27 NA TGTGCCAGCGGTCACCTCGACAGGGGCACTGAAGCTTTCTTT CASGHLDRGTEAFF
TRBD2 TRBJ2-1 TRBV7-7 NA TGTGCCAGCAGCCGCGACGGACTAGCGGGGGCTAATGAGCAGTTCTTC CASSRDGLAGANEQFF
NA TRBJ1-1 TRBV5-6 NA TGTGCCAGCAGCGCTACCAGATTCACTGAAGCTTTCTTT CASSATRFTEAFF
TRBD1 TRBJ1-2 TRBV5-1 NA TGCGCCAGCAGCCCAGGGGGCGGTGGCTACACCTTC CASSPGGGGYTF
NA TRBJ2-7 TRBV7-2 NA TGTGCCAGCAGCCTGTCTCCTTGGCTCCAGCAGTACTTC CASSLSPWLQQYF
NA TRBJ2-2 TRBV5-1 NA TGCGCCAGCAGCATCTCTAGTCCCGGGGAGCTGTTTTTT CASSISSPGELFF
NA TRBJ1-4 TRBV7-2 NA TGTGCCAGCAGCTCGAGGATTAATGAAAAACTGTTTTTT CASSSRINEKLFF
NA TRBJ1-5 TRBV6-1 NA TGTGCCAGCAGTGAAAGCCAGAGCAATCAGCCCCAGCATTTT CASSESQSNQPQHF
NA TRBJ2-7 TRBV11-2 NA TGTGCCAGCAGCTTACTGTCCGGTTACGAGCAGTACTTC CASSLLSGYEQYF
TRBD2 TRBJ2-7 TRBV6-1 NA TGTGCCACCAAAAGCGGGACTCACAGCGGCGAGCAGTACTTC CATKSGTHSGEQYF
NA TRBJ1-2 TRBV27 NA TGTGCCAGCAGTCCCCTCGATCTATGGAACTATGGCTACACCTTC CASSPLDLWNYGYTF
TRBD1 TRBJ1-3 TRBV30 NA TGTGCCTGGACTGTCGGGACAGGGCATTTTTCGGGAAACACCATATATTTT CAWTVGTGHFSGNTIYF
NA TRBJ1-5 TRBV7-7 NA TGTGCTAGCAGCTTGGATAGCAATCAGCCCCAGCATTTT CASSLDSNQPQHF
NA TRBJ2-3 TRBV5-1 NA TGCGCCAGCCATGGCGGGGCGAGCACAGATACGCAGTATTTT CASHGGASTDTQYF
NA TRBJ1-1 TRBV29-1 NA TGCAGCGTTGAAGGTAACACTGAAGCTTTCTTT CSVEGNTEAFF
NA TRBJ2-1 TRBV7-2 NA TGTGCCAGCAGCCTGGCCCCAAGCACTAGATCCCACCATAGGGAGCAGTTCTTC CASSLAPSTRSHHREQFF
TRBD2 TRBJ2-3 TRBV19 NA TGTGCCAGTAGTCCTAAGCGGGGGGGCCCATTGGATACGCAGTATTTT CASSPKRGGPLDTQYF
NA TRBJ1-5 TRBV5-1 NA TGCGCCAGCAGCTTGTCTGGCGGGAGGAATCAGCCCCAGCATTTT CASSLSGGRNQPQHF
NA TRBJ2-7 TRBV7-6 NA TGTGCCAGCAGCTTATTCCCCCCGAGGGCGAACGAGCAGTACTTC CASSLFPPRANEQYF
NA TRBJ1-1 TRBV12-5 NA TGTGCTAGTGGTTTGTCCATAACTGGCTTGATGAACACTGAAGCTTTCTTT CASGLSITGLMNTEAFF
TRBD1 TRBJ1-4 TRBV29-1 NA TGCAGCGTTCGTACAGGGGAAAGTCGAAATGAAAAACTGTTTTTT CSVRTGESRNEKLFF
TRBD1 TRBJ1-2 TRBV2 NA TGTGCCAGCCTTAAGGACAGGGCCTTTGCCTATGGCTACACCTTC CASLKDRAFAYGYTF
NA TRBJ1-1 TRBV7-9 NA TGTGCCAGCAGCTTAGCGCGTTGGGGGAGGGGGGCTTTCTTT CASSLARWGRGAFF
TRBD2 TRBJ2-3 TRBV5-1 NA TGCGCCAGCAGCTTGGAACTAGCGGGGACTAGCACAGATACGCAGTATTTT CASSLELAGTSTDTQYF
TRBD1 TRBJ1-1 TRBV5-1 NA TGCGCCAGCAGTATCGGACAGGGGGAACCCGAAGCTTTCTTT CASSIGQGEPEAFF
NA TRBJ2-5 TRBV6-1 NA TGTGCCAGCAGTGCAAAAAATCTGGGGGAAGAGACCCAGTACTTC CASSAKNLGEETQYF
NA TRBJ2-3 TRBV6-6 NA TGTGCCAGCGCTAGCTTATCAGATACGCAGTATTTT CASASLSDTQYF
NA TRBJ2-7 TRBV5-1 NA TGCGCCAGCAGCTTCGGGGGCTCCTCCTACGAGCAGTACTTC CASSFGGSSYEQYF
NA TRBJ2-5 TRBV7-2 NA TGTGCCAGCAGCTTGGGCGGATGGTACCAAGAGACCCAGTACTTC CASSLGGWYQETQYF
TRBD1 TRBJ1-2 TRBV6-6 NA TGTGCCAGCAGCTACCAGGGGGATTATGGCTACACCTTC CASSYQGDYGYTF
NA TRBJ2-1 TRBV15 NA TGTGCCACCAGCAGAGAAGTCAATGAGCAGTTCTTC CATSREVNEQFF
NA TRBJ2-2 TRBV10-1 NA TGCGCCACAGGAGCGGGGAACACCGGGGAGCTGTTTTTT CATGAGNTGELFF
NA TRBJ2-3 TRBV5-1 NA TGCGCCAGCAGCCCGACTAGTGGGTCCGATACGCAGTATTTT CASSPTSGSDTQYF
NA TRBJ1-1 TRBV7-8 NA TGTGCCAGCAGCCCGTCGGGAGGGATTGAGACTGAAGCTTTCTTT CASSPSGGIETEAFF
NA TRBJ2-4 TRBV5-1 NA TGCGCCAGCAGGAGGGACCCTAAAAACATTCAGTACTTC CASRRDPKNIQYF
NA TRBJ1-5 TRBV4-3 NA TGCGCCAGCAGCCAGACTATGGGTCAGCCCCAGCATTTT CASSQTMGQPQHF
NA TRBJ1-5 TRBV6-5 NA TGTGCCAGCAGTTTGGTACCAAGTAGCAATCAGCCCCAGCATTTT CASSLVPSSNQPQHF
NA TRBJ2-2 TRBV11-3 NA TGTGCCAGCAGCTTAGAGGGTGCCGGGGAGCTGTTTTTT CASSLEGAGELFF
NA TRBJ1-6 TRBV5-1 NA TGCGCCAGCAGCTTGGCGGGAGGCTCACCCCTCCACTTT CASSLAGGSPLHF